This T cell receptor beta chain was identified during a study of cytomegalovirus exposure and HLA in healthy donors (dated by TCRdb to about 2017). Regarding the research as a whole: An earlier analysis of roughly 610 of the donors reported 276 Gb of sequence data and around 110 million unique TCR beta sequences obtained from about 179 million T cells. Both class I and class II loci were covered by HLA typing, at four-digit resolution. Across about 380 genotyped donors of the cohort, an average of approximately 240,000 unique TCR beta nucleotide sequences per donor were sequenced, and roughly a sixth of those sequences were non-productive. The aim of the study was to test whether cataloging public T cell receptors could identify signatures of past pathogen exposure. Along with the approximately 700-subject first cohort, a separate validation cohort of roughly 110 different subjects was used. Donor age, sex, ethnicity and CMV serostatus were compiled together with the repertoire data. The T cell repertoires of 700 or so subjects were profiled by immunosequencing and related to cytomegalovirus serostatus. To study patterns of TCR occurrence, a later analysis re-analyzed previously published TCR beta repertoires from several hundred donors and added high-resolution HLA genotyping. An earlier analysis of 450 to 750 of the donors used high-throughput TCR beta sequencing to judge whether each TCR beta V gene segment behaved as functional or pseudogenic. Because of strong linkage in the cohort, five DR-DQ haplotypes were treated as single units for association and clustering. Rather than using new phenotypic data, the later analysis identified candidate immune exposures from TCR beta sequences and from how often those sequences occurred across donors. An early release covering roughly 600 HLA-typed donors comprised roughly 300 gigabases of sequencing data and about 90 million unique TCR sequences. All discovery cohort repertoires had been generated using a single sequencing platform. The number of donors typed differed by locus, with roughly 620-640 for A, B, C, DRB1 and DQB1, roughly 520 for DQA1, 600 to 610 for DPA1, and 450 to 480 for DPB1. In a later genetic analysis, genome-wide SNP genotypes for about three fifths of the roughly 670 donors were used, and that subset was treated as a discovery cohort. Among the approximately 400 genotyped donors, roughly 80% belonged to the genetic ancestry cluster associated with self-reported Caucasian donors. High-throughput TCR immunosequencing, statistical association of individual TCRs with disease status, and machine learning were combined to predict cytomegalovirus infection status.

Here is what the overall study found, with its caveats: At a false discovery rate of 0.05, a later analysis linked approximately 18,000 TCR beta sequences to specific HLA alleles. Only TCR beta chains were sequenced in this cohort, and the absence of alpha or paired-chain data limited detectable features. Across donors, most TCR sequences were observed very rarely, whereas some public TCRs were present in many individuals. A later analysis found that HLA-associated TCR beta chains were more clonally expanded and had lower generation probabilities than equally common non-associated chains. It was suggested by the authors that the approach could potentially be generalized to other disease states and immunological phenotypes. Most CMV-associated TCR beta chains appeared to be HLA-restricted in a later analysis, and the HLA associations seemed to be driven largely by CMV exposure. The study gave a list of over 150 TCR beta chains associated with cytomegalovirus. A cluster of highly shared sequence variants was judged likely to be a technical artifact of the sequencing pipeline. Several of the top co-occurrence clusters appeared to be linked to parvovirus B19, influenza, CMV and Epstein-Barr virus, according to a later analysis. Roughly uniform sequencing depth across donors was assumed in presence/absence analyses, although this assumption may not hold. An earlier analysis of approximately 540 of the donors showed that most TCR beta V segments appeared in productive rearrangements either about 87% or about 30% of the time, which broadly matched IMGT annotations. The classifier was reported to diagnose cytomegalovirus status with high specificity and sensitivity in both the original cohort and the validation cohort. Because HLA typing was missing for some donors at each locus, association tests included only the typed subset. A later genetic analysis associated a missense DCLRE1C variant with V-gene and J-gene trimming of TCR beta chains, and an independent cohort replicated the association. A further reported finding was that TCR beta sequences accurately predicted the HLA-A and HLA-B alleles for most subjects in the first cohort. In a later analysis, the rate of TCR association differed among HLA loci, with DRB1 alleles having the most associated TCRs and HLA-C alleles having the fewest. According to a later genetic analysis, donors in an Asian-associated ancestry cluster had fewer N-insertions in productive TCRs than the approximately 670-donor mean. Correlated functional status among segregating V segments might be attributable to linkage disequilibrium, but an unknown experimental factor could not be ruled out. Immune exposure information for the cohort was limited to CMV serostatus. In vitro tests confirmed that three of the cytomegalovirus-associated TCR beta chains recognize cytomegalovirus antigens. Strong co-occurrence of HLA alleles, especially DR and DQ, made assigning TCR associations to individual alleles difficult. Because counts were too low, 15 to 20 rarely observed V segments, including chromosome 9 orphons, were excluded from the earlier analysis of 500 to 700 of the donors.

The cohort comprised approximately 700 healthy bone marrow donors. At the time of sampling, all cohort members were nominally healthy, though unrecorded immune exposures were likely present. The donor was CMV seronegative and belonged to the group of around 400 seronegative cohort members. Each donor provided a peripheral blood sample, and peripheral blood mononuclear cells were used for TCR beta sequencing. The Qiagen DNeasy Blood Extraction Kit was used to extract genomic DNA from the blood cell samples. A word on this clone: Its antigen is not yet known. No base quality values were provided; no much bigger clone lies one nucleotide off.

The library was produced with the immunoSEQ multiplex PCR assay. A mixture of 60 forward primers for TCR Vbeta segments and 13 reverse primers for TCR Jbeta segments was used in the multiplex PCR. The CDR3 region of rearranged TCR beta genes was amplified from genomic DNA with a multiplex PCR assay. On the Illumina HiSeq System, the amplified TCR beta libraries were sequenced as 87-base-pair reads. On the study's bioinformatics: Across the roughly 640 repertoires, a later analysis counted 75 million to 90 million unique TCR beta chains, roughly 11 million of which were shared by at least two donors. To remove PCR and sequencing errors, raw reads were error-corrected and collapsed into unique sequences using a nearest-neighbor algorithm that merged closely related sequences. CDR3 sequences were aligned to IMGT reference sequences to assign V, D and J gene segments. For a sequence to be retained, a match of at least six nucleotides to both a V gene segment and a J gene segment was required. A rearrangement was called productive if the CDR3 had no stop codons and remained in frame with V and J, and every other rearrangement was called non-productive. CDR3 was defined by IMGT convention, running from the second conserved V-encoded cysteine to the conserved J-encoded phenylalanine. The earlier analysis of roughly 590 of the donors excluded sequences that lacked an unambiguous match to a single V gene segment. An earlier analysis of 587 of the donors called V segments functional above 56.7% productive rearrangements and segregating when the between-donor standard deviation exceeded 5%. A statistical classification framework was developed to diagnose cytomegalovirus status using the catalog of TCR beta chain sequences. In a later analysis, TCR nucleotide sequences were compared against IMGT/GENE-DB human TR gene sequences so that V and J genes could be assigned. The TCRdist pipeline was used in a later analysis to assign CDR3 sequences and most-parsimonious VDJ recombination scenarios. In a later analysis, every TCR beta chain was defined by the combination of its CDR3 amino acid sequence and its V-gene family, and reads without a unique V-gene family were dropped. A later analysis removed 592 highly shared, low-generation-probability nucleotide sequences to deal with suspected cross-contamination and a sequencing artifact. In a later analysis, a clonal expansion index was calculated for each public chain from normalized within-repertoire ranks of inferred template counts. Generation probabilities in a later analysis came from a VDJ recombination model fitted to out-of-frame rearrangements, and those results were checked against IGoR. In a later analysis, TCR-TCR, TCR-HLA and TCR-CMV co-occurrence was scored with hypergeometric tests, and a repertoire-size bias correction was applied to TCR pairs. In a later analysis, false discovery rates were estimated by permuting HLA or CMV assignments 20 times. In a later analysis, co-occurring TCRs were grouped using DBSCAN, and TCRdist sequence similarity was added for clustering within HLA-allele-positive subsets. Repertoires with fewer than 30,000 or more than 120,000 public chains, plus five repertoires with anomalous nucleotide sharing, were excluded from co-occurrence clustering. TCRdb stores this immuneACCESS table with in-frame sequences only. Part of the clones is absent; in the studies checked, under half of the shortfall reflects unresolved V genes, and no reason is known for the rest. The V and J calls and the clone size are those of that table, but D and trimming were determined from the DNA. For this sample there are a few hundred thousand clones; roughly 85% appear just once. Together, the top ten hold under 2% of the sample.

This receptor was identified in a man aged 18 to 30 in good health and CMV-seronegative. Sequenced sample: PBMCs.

The DNA sequence reads TGTGCCAGCAGTTTAGTCGGCGGCTACGAGCAGTACTTC. Its protein product is CASSLVGGYEQYF. This chain is built from TRBV27 and TRBJ2-7, with no confidently assigned D gene. The CDR3 contains 13 residues, cysteine and phenylalanine counted. Only CDR3 DNA is held: 39 bases, read in frame from base 1. Relative to germline, V is 2 bases shorter and J is 3 bases shorter, with 8 bases between their ends. CDR1 is given as MNHEY and CDR2 as SMNVEV, both from the germline V gene (reference sequence).